Presented here are 10 T cell receptor beta chains from one specimen sequenced in a study of T cell responses to AZD1222 COVID-19 vaccine. Using immunoSEQ multiplex PCR, the repertoire was profiled, and TCRdb retains in-frame clones only, with some absent. The sample lists around 110,000 clones, roughly 84% occurring once. Sample: peripheral blood, taken on day 0 of AZD1222 vaccination. All receptors derive from an adult in good health.

The rearrangement links TRBV5-1 to TRBJ2-7; tentative D call: TRBD2 (5 bases). Trimming removed 2 bases at V and 0 bases at J, with 9 bases between. In germline, CDR1 is SGHRS, CDR2 YFSETQ. There are 14 residues in the CDR3. As DNA, the CDR3 is TGCGCCAGCAGCTTACGTCGGGGCTCCTACGAGCAGTACTTC. It yields the protein CASSLRRGSYEQYF.

The chain couples TRBV6-5 to TRBJ2-3; 9 positions match TRBD2. The V gene's germline CDR1 is MNHEY and CDR2 SVGAGI. The CDR3 spans 15 residues. Trimming at V came to 6 bases and at J to 4 bases, leaving 8 bases not matched to a gene. The CDR3: CASRLAGNKADTQYF. CDR3 bases: TGTGCCAGCAGGCTAGCGGGAAATAAAGCAGATACGCAGTATTTT.

The chain couples TRBV30 to TRBJ1-1; possibly TRBD1 for D (5 bases). There are 12 residues in the CDR3. V lost 6 bases and J 1 base, leaving 9 bases between the germline ends. Germline V CDR1 and CDR2: GTSNPN, SVGIG (reference sequence). CDR3 region: CACDRGNTEAFF. As DNA, the CDR3 is TGTGCCTGCGATAGGGGGAACACTGAAGCTTTCTTT.

The rearrangement links TRBV5-1 to TRBJ2-1; a possible D gene is TRBD2 (6 bases). CDR1 and CDR2 (germline): SGHRS, YFSETQ. V was cut by 5 bases and J by 8 bases, with 23 bases left in between. The CDR3 spans 16 residues. The CDR3 DNA reads TGCGCCAGCAGTGACGTTAGCGGTACAGGAGGGGATGAGCAGTTCTTC. Its protein product is CASSDVSGTGGDEQFF.

The chain joins TRBV4-1 to TRBJ2-5, with D maybe TRBD2 (6 bases). V was pared by 1 base and J by 2 bases, with 14 bases between. The CDR3 contains 16 residues. Germline-derived CDR1 and CDR2 are MGHRA and YSYEKL. The CDR3 coding sequence is TGCGCCAGCAGCCAAGGCCGCGGGGAAGAACAAGAGACCCAGTACTTC. This sequence encodes CASSQGRGEEQETQYF.

This chain connects TRBV7-8 to TRBJ1-2; D remains ambiguous. V was cut by 3 bases and J by 6 bases, with 8 bases left in between. This CDR3 has 12 residues. Germline loops: CDR1 SGHVS, CDR2 FQNEAQ. The CDR3: CASSLGFNGYTF. DNA of the CDR3: TGTGCCAGCAGCTTGGGGTTTAATGGCTACACCTTC.

V and J are TRBV3-1 (or the pseudogene TRBV3-2) and TRBJ2-1; TRBD2 matches 10 bases. J gave up 5 bases and V 4 bases, and 5 bases lay outside the gene matches. Germline assignment: CDR1 LGHDT and CDR2 YNNKEL (reference sequence). The CDR3 contains 15 residues. The CDR3 region is CASSRGLAVHNEQFF. The CDR3 nucleotides read TGTGCCAGCAGCCGTGGACTAGCGGTCCACAATGAGCAGTTCTTC.

The chain is built from TRBV2 and TRBJ1-1, with a tentative D call TRBD1 (5 bases). Germline-derived CDR1 and CDR2 are SNHLY and FYNNEI. The V end was cut by 0 bases, the J end by 1 base, with 12 bases between. The CDR3 consists of 16 residues. This CDR3 reads CASSEAPAGTNTEAFF. Here the CDR3 DNA reads TGTGCCAGCAGTGAAGCGCCCGCAGGGACGAACACTGAAGCTTTCTTT.

The V call is TRBV5-4, the J call TRBJ2-7; D is possibly TRBD1 (6 bases). The CDR3 contains 12 residues. Trimming removed 4 bases at V and 3 bases at J, with 8 bases between. Germline values: CDR1 SGHNT, CDR2 YYREEE (reference sequence). The chain's CDR3 is CASSVDSYEQYF. Here the CDR3 DNA reads TGTGCCAGCAGCGTGGACAGCTACGAGCAGTACTTC.

This chain links TRBV29-1 with TRBJ1-2; no firm D call. V lost 0 bases to trimming and J lost 7 bases, with 12 bases between them. The germline CDR1 and CDR2 sequences are SQVTM and ANQGSEA. The CDR3 runs 13 residues. The chain's CDR3 is CSVEDPGFGGYTF. The CDR3, as DNA: TGCAGCGTTGAAGATCCGGGGTTTGGTGGCTACACCTTC.